This paragraph reports one TCR beta chain. This clone was seen once. The antigen it binds to is not known. Per-base quality was not reported, and no clone a single base away is much larger than it. Libraries were constructed by the immunoSEQ multiplex PCR assay. Entries here come from immuneACCESS through TCRdb and include only in-frame sequences with V and J called. Some clones fail to appear in such tables; in the studies checked, an unresolved V gene covers under half of the shortfall, and the cause of the remainder is unknown. The sample data list roughly 80,000 clones, and about 88% of these were observed just once. The leading ten clones occupy 4.5% to 6% of the sample. From the germline V gene, CDR1 is SGHDT and CDR2 is YYEEEE. Taken from cysteine to phenylalanine, the CDR3 has 18 residues. Left in the record is the CDR3 DNA by itself, 54 bases read in frame from the first base. V sheds 0 bases and J sheds 1 base, leaving 17 bases between their ends.

The sample comes from a study of control samples from healthy donors and cancer patients (dated by TCRdb to the early 2020s). The specimen was blood. Recombination linked TRBV5-6 to TRBJ1-3; no D segment can be confidently identified. The clonotype comes from a woman aged 50 to 65 in good health. This receptor has the CDR3 CASSLEGWGGRSGNTIYF. The base sequence is TGTGCCAGCAGCTTGGAAGGGTGGGGAGGAAGATCTGGAAACACCATATATTTT.